Following are 11 T cell receptor beta chains from one sample sequenced in a study of cytomegalovirus exposure and HLA in healthy donors. A multiplex PCR was run with 60 Vbeta primers and 13 Jbeta primers. Only in-frame clones appear in the TCRdb table, and some are missing; sequencing was by immunoSEQ multiplex PCR. Here the sample spans some 120,000 clones, about 80% being singletons. The source material was PBMCs. These receptors all come from a human donor in good health.

The chain recombines TRBV5-6 with TRBJ2-5; 9 bases align to TRBD2. CDR1 and CDR2 from the germline V gene are SGHDT and YYEEEE. This CDR3 is 16 amino acids long. V shed 0 bases and J 2 bases; nucleotides not matched to a gene: 5. In DNA, the CDR3 is TGTGCCAGCAGCTTGGCCGGCGGGGGGGAACAAGAGACCCAGTACTTC. This codes for CASSLAGGGEQETQYF.

The chain employs TRBV2 and TRBJ2-7; TRBD1 agrees at 8 bases. V lost 6 bases and J lost 7; bases outside the gene matches: 8. The CDR3 is 13 residues long. Germline V gives CDR1 SNHLY, CDR2 FYNNEI. The CDR3 is CASRFRGLEEQYF. CDR3 nucleotide sequence: TGTGCCAGCAGGTTCAGGGGGCTGGAAGAGCAGTACTTC.

V and J are TRBV7-2 and TRBJ2-7, with 11 nucleotides matching TRBD2. V lost 1 base to trimming and J lost 0 bases; unmatched junction nucleotides: 8. This CDR3 region has 18 residues. CDR1 is SGHTA and CDR2 is FQGNSA in the germline V gene. The CDR3 DNA follows: TGTGCCAGCAGCTTAGGGACTAGCGGGCGAACCCTCTCCTACGAGCAGTACTTC. Protein product: CASSLGTSGRTLSYEQYF.

V is TRBV9 and J is TRBJ2-6, with 11 bases identical to TRBD2. The junction had 9 bases not matched to a gene; V was cut back by 0 bases and J by 1 base. This CDR3 comprises 20 residues. Germline values: CDR1 SGDLS, CDR2 YYNGEE. In DNA, the CDR3 is TGTGCCAGCAGCGTAGATGGTAGCGGGGGGGTTATGTCTGGGGCCAACGTCCTGACTTTC. It specifies CASSVDGSGGVMSGANVLTF. The full variable domain, rest sourced from reference TRBV9 and TRBJ2-6, is DSGVTQTPKHLITATGQRVTLRCSPRSGDLSVYWYQQSLDQGLQFLIQYYNGEERAKGNILERFSAQQFPDLHSELNLSSLELGDSALYFCASSVDGSGGVMSGANVLTFGAGSRLTVL.

This clone has only a few counts. The V gene is TRBV19, the J gene TRBJ1-5; D perhaps matches TRBD1 (5 bases). The V end lost 9 bases, the J end lost 6 bases, and 18 bases lay between the germline ends. The germline V gene has CDR1 LNHDA and CDR2 SQIVND (reference sequence). CDR3 length: 14 residues. The CDR3 reads CASSAGTGFQPQHF. In nucleotides, the CDR3 is TGTGCCAGCTCGGCGGGGACGGGGTTTCAGCCCCAGCATTTT.

This chain joins TRBV7-2 and TRBJ1-1; tentatively, D is TRBD1 (5 bases). The CDR3 loop spans 14 amino acids. The ends were cut back, 5 bases at V and 3 bases at J, with 13 bases in the middle. CDR1 and CDR2 (germline): SGHTA, FQGNSA. CDR3 in DNA: TGTGCCAGCAGCCTAGGGCTCAGGGACACTGAAGCTTTCTTT. Protein: CASSLGLRDTEAFF.

The genes are TRBV5-1 and TRBJ2-7; tentatively, D is TRBD1 (6 bases). The CDR3 loop spans 13 amino acids. Trimming cost V 3 bases and J 0 bases, with 7 bases left between them. Germline V gene sequence: CDR1 SGHRS, CDR2 YFSETQ. The CDR3 DNA is TGCGCCAGCAGCTCGGACAGCTCCTACGAGCAGTACTTC. This codes for CASSSDSSYEQYF.

The rearrangement uses TRBV29-1 and TRBJ2-3, with a tentative D call TRBD1 (5 bases). V lost 6 bases to trimming and J lost 5 bases, with 18 bases between them. Germline lookup yields CDR1 SQVTM and CDR2 ANQGSEA. The CDR3 extends over 14 amino acids. This chain's CDR3 is CSVVSRASLDTQYF. CDR3 coding DNA: TGCAGCGTAGTTAGCAGGGCCTCATTAGATACGCAGTATTTT.

This clone was seen a single time. V usage is TRBV9 and J usage is TRBJ2-3; 11 bases agree with TRBD2. Trimming took 4 bases from V and 5 from J; bases not matched to a gene: 12. This CDR3 is built from 17 residues. Germline V gene sequence: CDR1 SGDLS, CDR2 YYNGEE. The CDR3 spells CASSNSGGAGNVDTQYF. CDR3 bases: TGTGCCAGCAGCAATAGCGGGGGGGCCGGTAATGTAGATACGCAGTATTTT.

The V and J genes are TRBV11-3 and TRBJ1-4; tentative D call: TRBD1 (6 bases). V was pared by 2 bases and J by 7 bases, with 8 bases between. The CDR3 extends over 13 amino acids. Germline V gene data show CDR1 as SGHNT and CDR2 as YENEEA. The CDR3 DNA reads as TGTGCCAGCAGCTTACCCAGGGGTGAAAAACTGTTTTTT. This sequence encodes CASSLPRGEKLFF.

Remarks on this clone: A junction boundary mismatches the germline segment, possibly from a read error. J is TRBJ2-3 and V is TRBV9; 14 bases are shared with TRBD2. From germline, CDR1 is SGDLS and CDR2 YYNGEE. The CDR3 is 16 residues long. This CDR3 is CASSAGTSGGTDTQYF. In nucleotides, the CDR3 is TGTGCCAGCAGCGCCGGGACTAGCGGGGGCACGGATACGCAGTATTTT.